This entry lists 25 T cell receptor beta chains sequenced from one sample in a study of cytomegalovirus exposure and HLA in healthy donors. In the PCR, 60 Vbeta and 13 Jbeta primers were used. Repertoires were generated with immunoSEQ multiplex PCR, while TCRdb's copy carries only in-frame clones and drops some. The profile covers over 150,000 clones, with roughly 81% appearing a single time and 2% to 3% taken by the ten largest. The sequenced sample was PBMCs. The receptors come from a young man in good health and CMV-seropositive.

This chain joins TRBV4-2 and TRBJ2-7; tentative D call: TRBD1 (6 bases). The CDR3 is 16 residues long. CDR1 is LGHNA and CDR2 is YNFKEQ in the germline V gene. Trimming cost V 2 bases and J 0 bases, with 14 bases left between them. The CDR3 loop is CASSQTGQTNSYEQYF. The CDR3 region has the DNA TGTGCCAGCAGCCAAACAGGACAGACTAACTCCTACGAGCAGTACTTC.

V gene TRBV10-3 combines with J gene TRBJ1-4, with a weak D call TRBD1 (5 bases). Per the germline V gene, CDR1 is ENHRY and CDR2 is SYGVKD. The CDR3 is made up of 15 amino acids. Trimming cost V 8 bases and J 4 bases, with 17 bases left between them. Here the CDR3 reads CAIETGLYDNEKLFF. The DNA for the CDR3 is TGTGCCATCGAAACGGGACTTTATGATAATGAAAAACTGTTTTTT.

Notes on this clone: The germline gene is not matched at one end of the junction; a read error may be the cause. The gene calls are TRBV7-9 and TRBJ2-7; 8 bases align to TRBD1. This CDR3 has 13 amino acids. Germline V CDR1 and CDR2: SEHNR, FQNEAQ (reference sequence). The chain's CDR3 is CSSSMGTGYEQYF. The CDR3 bases are TGTTCCAGCAGCATGGGGACAGGCTACGAGCAGTACTTC.

The chain combines TRBV7-9 with TRBJ1-2; D not resolved. The germline gives CDR1 SEHNR, CDR2 FQNEAQ (reference sequence). The V gene lost 4 bases and the J gene lost 4 bases, with 13 bases spanning the gap. This CDR3 comprises 14 residues. CDR3 nucleotide sequence: TGTGCCAGCAGCTCAATTAGACACCCCTATGGCTACACCTTC. As protein: CASSSIRHPYGYTF.

The DNA for the CDR3 is TGTGCCAGCTCACCGGCGGGGGGGGAGAACACTGAAGCTTTCTTT. Translation: CASSPAGGENTEAFF. The chain combines TRBV18 with TRBJ1-1; possibly TRBD1 for D (5 bases). The V end lost 3 bases, the J end lost 1 base, and 12 bases lay between the germline ends. CDR3 length: 15 amino acids. Germline V gene lookup returns CDR1 KGHSH and CDR2 LQKENI.

This sequence joins TRBV6-5 and TRBJ2-6, with unresolved D. The CDR3 spans 15 residues. V lost 4 bases, J lost 3 bases, and 10 bases lay in between. Germline CDR1 is MNHEY and CDR2 is SVGAGI. CDR3 residues: CASSSGSGGANVLTF. The CDR3 bases are TGTGCCAGCAGTTCCGGATCGGGTGGGGCCAACGTCCTGACTTTC.

The V and J genes are TRBV18 and TRBJ1-1; D is ambiguous. V was pared by 2 bases and J by 3 bases, with 10 bases between. This CDR3 region has 14 residues. Germline lookup yields CDR1 KGHSH and CDR2 LQKENI. The DNA of the CDR3 is TGTGCCAGCTCACCAACGAGAAGTGACACTGAAGCTTTCTTT. It is translated as CASSPTRSDTEAFF. The entire variable domain, with the rest obtained from reference TRBV18 and TRBJ1-1, is as follows: NAGVMQNPRHLVRRRGQEARLRCSPMKGHSHVYWYRQLPEEGLKFMVYLQKENIIDESGMPKERFSAEFPKEGPSILRIQQVVRGDSAAYFCASSPTRSDTEAFFGQGTRLTVV.

The V and J genes are TRBV7-8 and TRBJ2-5, with 9 nucleotides matching TRBD1. The germline V gene has CDR1 SGHVS and CDR2 FQNEAQ. V lost 5 bases and J lost 0; bases outside the gene matches: 4. This CDR3 comprises 15 residues. The chain's CDR3 is CASSPWDRDQETQYF. The CDR3 DNA is TGTGCCAGCAGCCCGTGGGACAGGGACCAAGAGACCCAGTACTTC.

This clone was detected a few times. The rearrangement uses TRBV5-6 and TRBJ1-1, with D uncertain. V dropped 6 bases and J dropped 2 bases, with 11 bases sitting between them. The germline gives CDR1 SGHDT, CDR2 YYEEEE. The CDR3 runs 13 residues. The CDR3 DNA reads TGTGCCAGCACTGCGGGCCTCAACACTGAAGCTTTCTTT. This translates into CASTAGLNTEAFF.

On this clone itself: The junction does not match germline at one end; this may be a read error. The chain combines TRBV7-9 with TRBJ2-7; weak D call: TRBD2 (6 bases). Germline lookup yields CDR1 SEHNR and CDR2 FQNEAQ (reference sequence). There are 14 residues in the CDR3. DNA for the CDR3: TGTTCCAGCAGCTTAGGGCCGGGAGCGAGTGAGCAGTACTTC. This codes for CSSSLGPGASEQYF.

This rearrangement joins TRBV2 to TRBJ2-3; 8 nucleotides align to TRBD2. This CDR3 contains 15 residues. Trimming removed 6 bases from V and 0 bases from J; junction bases left unmatched: 5. The germline CDR1 and CDR2 sequences are SNHLY and FYNNEI. For the CDR3, the DNA is TGTGCCAGCAGGCGGGCTAGCGGGAGCACAGATACGCAGTATTTT. Protein sequence: CASRRASGSTDTQYF.

DNA for the CDR3: TGTGCCAGCAGCCCCCGGGACAGGGTACAGAACACTGAAGCTTTCTTT. It encodes CASSPRDRVQNTEAFF. V is TRBV7-8 and J is TRBJ1-1; TRBD1 matches at 9 bases. Germline V gene lookup returns CDR1 SGHVS and CDR2 FQNEAQ. The V gene end was trimmed by 5 bases and the J gene end by 1 base; junction bases not matched to a gene: 8. The CDR3 contains 16 residues.

The V and J genes are TRBV5-6 and TRBJ2-1; 11 bases agree with TRBD2. CDR1 and CDR2 (germline): SGHDT, YYEEEE. Trimming cost V 3 bases and J 5 bases; bases outside gene matches: 10. The CDR3 extends over 17 amino acids. The CDR3 spells CASSSSPTSGGHNEQFF. CDR3 coding DNA: TGTGCCAGCAGCTCGAGCCCCACTAGCGGGGGTCACAATGAGCAGTTCTTC. Based on the CDR3 plus reference TRBV5-6 and TRBJ2-1, the full variable domain is DAGVTQSPTHLIKTRGQQVTLRCSPKSGHDTVSWYQQALGQGPQFIFQYYEEEERQRGNFPDRFSGHQFPNYSSELNVNALLLGDSALYLCASSSSPTSGGHNEQFFGPGTRLTVL.

This clone was found once. The genes are TRBV19 and TRBJ2-7; D is unresolved. This CDR3 contains 13 residues. The germline V gene encodes CDR1 LNHDA and CDR2 SQIVND (reference sequence). Trimming shortened V by 4 bases and J by 5 bases, and 12 bases separated the two germline ends. The CDR3 bases are TGTGCCAGTAGTAGCCCTATAAGCCACGAGCAGTACTTC. Its protein is CASSSPISHEQYF.

The rearrangement uses TRBV7-9 and TRBJ2-1, with D hard to call. The CDR3 is 16 residues long. V dropped 5 bases and J dropped 2 bases, with 16 bases sitting between them. Germline V gene lookup returns CDR1 SEHNR and CDR2 FQNEAQ (reference sequence). As DNA, the CDR3 is TGTGCCAGCAGCCCTCAACGAGTTCGCCCCTACAATGAGCAGTTCTTC. This encodes CASSPQRVRPYNEQFF.

The gene calls are TRBV2 and TRBJ2-5; D remains ambiguous. Germline V gene data show CDR1 as SNHLY and CDR2 as FYNNEI. The CDR3 totals 14 residues. The V end was cut by 3 bases, the J end by 5 bases, with 13 bases between. CDR3 residues: CASSDPTEEETQYF. DNA for the CDR3: TGTGCCAGCAGTGACCCGACTGAGGAGGAGACCCAGTACTTC.

The J gene is TRBJ2-3, the V gene TRBV18, with 7 bases aligning to TRBD2. The germline gives CDR1 KGHSH, CDR2 LQKENI. The J segment lost 1 base and the V segment lost 3 bases, leaving 7 bases of the junction unmatched. CDR3 size: 16 residues. The CDR3: CASSPQGTSGTDTQYF. The CDR3 bases are TGTGCCAGCTCACCCCAGGGAACTAGCGGCACAGATACGCAGTATTTT.

The V and J genes are TRBV12-5 and TRBJ2-1, with no clear D. Germline V lookup: CDR1 LGHNT, CDR2 FRNRAP. The V gene lost 3 bases and the J gene lost 4 bases, with 4 bases spanning the gap. The CDR3 consists of 12 residues. The CDR3 region is CASGFEYNEQFF. In DNA form, the CDR3 reads TGTGCTAGTGGTTTCGAGTACAATGAGCAGTTCTTC.

The chain recombines TRBV4-1 with TRBJ1-1, with TRBD1 as a possible D gene (6 bases). The CDR3 contains 15 residues. Per germline, CDR1 MGHRA and CDR2 YSYEKL. V shed 3 bases and J shed 6 bases, with 17 bases lying between them. As DNA, the CDR3 is TGCGCCAGCAGCCACAGAGAACAGGGCACCCCTGAAGCTTTCTTT. It is translated as CASSHREQGTPEAFF.

V gene TRBV9 combines with J gene TRBJ1-2; the match to TRBD1 covers 8 bases. The CDR3 totals 13 residues. V was clipped by 4 bases and J by 4 bases; unmatched bases: 3. CDR1 and CDR2 from the germline V gene are SGDLS and YYNGEE. This chain's CDR3 is CASSLQGGYGYTF. The CDR3 coding sequence is TGTGCCAGCAGCTTACAGGGGGGCTATGGCTACACCTTC. Drawing the rest from reference TRBV9 and TRBJ1-2, the complete variable domain is DSGVTQTPKHLITATGQRVTLRCSPRSGDLSVYWYQQSLDQGLQFLIQYYNGEERAKGNILERFSAQQFPDLHSELNLSSLELGDSALYFCASSLQGGYGYTFGSGTRLTVV.

The V and J genes are TRBV2 and TRBJ2-1, with 9 bases aligning to TRBD1. This CDR3 region has 15 residues. CDR1 and CDR2 from the germline V gene are SNHLY and FYNNEI. After removal of 7 bases from V and 8 bases from J, the junction contained 12 bases not matched to a gene. CDR3 region: CASTEQGAILHEQFF. In DNA form, the CDR3 reads TGTGCCAGCACCGAACAGGGGGCGATCCTCCATGAGCAGTTCTTC. Full variable domain (missing parts from reference TRBV2 and TRBJ2-1): EPEVTQTPSHQVTQMGQEVILRCVPISNHLYFYWYRQILGQKVEFLVSFYNNEISEKSEIFDDQFSVERPDGSNFTLKIRSTKLEDSAMYFCASTEQGAILHEQFFGPGTRLTVL.

V and J are TRBV7-2 and TRBJ2-1; D not certain. The CDR3 is 11 residues long. V dropped 5 bases and J dropped 5 bases, with 4 bases sitting between them. Germline CDR1 and CDR2: SGHTA and FQGNSA. Written as DNA, the CDR3 is TGTGCCAGCAGCCCGGACAATGAGCAGTTCTTC. This sequence encodes CASSPDNEQFF.

The V and J genes are TRBV7-9 and TRBJ2-2; TRBD1 matches 8 bases. CDR1 and CDR2 (germline): SEHNR, FQNEAQ (reference sequence). There are 12 residues in the CDR3. The V gene end was trimmed by 6 bases and the J gene end by 8 bases; junction bases not matched to a gene: 2. The CDR3 DNA follows: TGTGCCAGCAGGAGACAGGGGGGGGAGCTGTTTTTT. As protein: CASRRQGGELFF.

A note on this clone: This same CDR3 is encoded by further DNA sequences in the sample. The rearrangement links TRBV7-2 to TRBJ2-7; 8 nucleotides line up with TRBD2. The germline V gene encodes CDR1 SGHTA and CDR2 FQGNSA. The CDR3 is 14 residues long. Trimming removed 6 bases from V and 0 bases from J; junction bases left unmatched: 4. The CDR3 sequence is CASRLAGSSYEQYF. The CDR3 coding sequence is TGTGCCAGCAGGCTAGCGGGCAGCTCCTACGAGCAGTACTTC. The full variable domain, completed using reference TRBV7-2 and TRBJ2-7, is GAGVSQSPSNKVTEKGKDVELRCDPISGHTALYWYRQSLGQGLEFLIYFQGNSAPDKSGLPSDRFSAERTGGSVSTLTIQRTQQEDSAVYLCASRLAGSSYEQYFGPGTRLTVT.

This clone was seen many times. This chain uses TRBV4-3 with TRBJ1-1; D not resolved. The CDR3 totals 13 residues. The germline V gene encodes CDR1 LGHNA and CDR2 YSLEER. Trimming took 0 bases from V and 7 from J, leaving 9 bases between them. The CDR3 nucleotides are TGCGCCAGCAGCCAAGATCGGTCACTTGAAGCTTTCTTT. Its protein product is CASSQDRSLEAFF.